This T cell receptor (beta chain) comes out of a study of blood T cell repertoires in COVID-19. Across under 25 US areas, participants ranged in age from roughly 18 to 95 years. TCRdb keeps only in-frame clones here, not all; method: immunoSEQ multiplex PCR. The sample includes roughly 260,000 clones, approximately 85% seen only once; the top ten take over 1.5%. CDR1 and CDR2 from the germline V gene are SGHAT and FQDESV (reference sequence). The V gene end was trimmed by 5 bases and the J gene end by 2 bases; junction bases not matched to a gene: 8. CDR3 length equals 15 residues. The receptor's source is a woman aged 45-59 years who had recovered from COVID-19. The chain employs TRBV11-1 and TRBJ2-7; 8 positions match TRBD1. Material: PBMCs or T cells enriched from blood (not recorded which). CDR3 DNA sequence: TGTGCCAGCAGCATTGGGGCAGGGGGCACCTACGAGCAGTACTTC. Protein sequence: CASSIGAGGTYEQYF. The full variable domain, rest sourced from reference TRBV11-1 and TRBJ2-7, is EAEVAQSPRYKITEKSQAVAFWCDPISGHATLYWYRQILGQGPELLVQFQDESVVDDSQLPKDRFSAERLKGVDSTLKIQPAELGDSAMYLCASSIGAGGTYEQYFGPGTRLTVT.